This entry features one T cell receptor beta chain sequence. This sample stems from a study of cytomegalovirus exposure and HLA in healthy donors. CDR1 SGHNT and CDR2 YYREEE come from the germline V gene (reference sequence). V dropped 6 bases and J dropped 4 bases, with 11 bases sitting between them. The CDR3 loop spans 13 amino acids. Data came from immunoSEQ multiplex PCR; TCRdb stores just in-frame clones and leaves some out. The sample includes around 170,000 clones, around 89% of them seen just once. The sequenced sample was PBMCs. The gene calls are TRBV5-4 and TRBJ1-3; D might be TRBD1 (5 bases). The clonotype originates from a man aged 18-30 years in good health and CMV-seronegative. CDR3 bases: TGTGCCAGCAAATCAGGGTCCGGAAACACCATATATTTT. Its protein product is CASKSGSGNTIYF.